The entry that follows covers one T cell receptor (beta chain) sequence. Its antigen target is currently unknown. The junction and the germline gene differ at one end; a read error may be behind it. The samples were obtained from people who had Merkel cell carcinoma. The library was produced with the immunoSEQ multiplex PCR assay. This is the immuneACCESS table as TCRdb keeps it, with only in-frame sequences that have V and J called. A part of the clones is gone; compared with another copy, unresolved V genes explain less than half, and the rest is unexplained. For this sample there are about 10,000 clones; around four fifths appear just once. 2% to 2.5% of the sample rests with the top ten. The sample originates from a study of T cells and Merkel cell carcinoma outcomes (dated by TCRdb to the early 2020s). Regarding the complete study: The study examined the tumor T-cell repertoire together with T-cell density as predictors of clinical outcome in patients with Merkel cell carcinoma. General conclusions and limits of the study: Clinical outcomes in Merkel cell carcinoma patients were reported to be predicted by T-cell repertoire features combined with T-cell density.

The receptor's source is a human donor with Merkel cell carcinoma. The sample was tumor tissue from Merkel cell carcinoma.

The CDR3 protein sequence reads: CASSSGAGTDTQYF. The DNA reads TGCGCCAGCAGCTCGGGGGCTGGCACAGATACGCAATATTTT. Recombination connected TRBV5-1 to TRBJ2-3; the D gene is tentatively TRBD1 or TRBD2, each matching 6 bases. Reading the germline V gene gives CDR1 SGHRS and CDR2 YFSETQ. The CDR3, from cysteine to phenylalanine, totals 14 residues. The kept DNA is CDR3 alone, 42 bases in frame from the first base.